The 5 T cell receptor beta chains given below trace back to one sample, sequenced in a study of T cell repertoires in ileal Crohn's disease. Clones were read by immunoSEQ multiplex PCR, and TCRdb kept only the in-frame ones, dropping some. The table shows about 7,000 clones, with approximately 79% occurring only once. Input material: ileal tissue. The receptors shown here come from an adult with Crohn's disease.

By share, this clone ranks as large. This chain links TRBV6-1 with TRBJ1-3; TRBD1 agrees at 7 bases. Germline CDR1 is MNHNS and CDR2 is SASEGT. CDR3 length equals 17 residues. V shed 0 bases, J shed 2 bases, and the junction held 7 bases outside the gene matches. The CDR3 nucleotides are TGTGCCAGCAGTGAAGCGGGACCGACAGGGCCTGGAAACACCATATATTTT. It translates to CASSEAGPTGPGNTIYF.

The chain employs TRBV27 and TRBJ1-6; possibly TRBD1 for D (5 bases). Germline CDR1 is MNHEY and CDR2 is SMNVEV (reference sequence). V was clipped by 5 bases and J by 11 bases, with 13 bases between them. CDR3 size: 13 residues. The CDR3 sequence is CASSPQTATPLHF. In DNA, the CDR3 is TGTGCCAGCAGTCCCCAGACAGCTACACCCCTCCACTTT.

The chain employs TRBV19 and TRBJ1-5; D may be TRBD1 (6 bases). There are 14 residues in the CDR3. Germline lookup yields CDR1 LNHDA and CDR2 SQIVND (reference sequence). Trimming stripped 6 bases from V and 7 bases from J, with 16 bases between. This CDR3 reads CASRLGGDLQPQHF. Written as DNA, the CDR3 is TGTGCCAGTAGGCTAGGGGGTGATTTACAGCCCCAGCATTTT.

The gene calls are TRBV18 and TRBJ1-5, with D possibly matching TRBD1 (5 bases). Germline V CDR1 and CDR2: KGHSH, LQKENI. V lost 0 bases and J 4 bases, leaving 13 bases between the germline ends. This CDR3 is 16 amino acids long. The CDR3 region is CASSPPMAGGNQPQHF. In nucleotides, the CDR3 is TGTGCCAGCTCACCACCGATGGCGGGGGGGAATCAGCCCCAGCATTTT.

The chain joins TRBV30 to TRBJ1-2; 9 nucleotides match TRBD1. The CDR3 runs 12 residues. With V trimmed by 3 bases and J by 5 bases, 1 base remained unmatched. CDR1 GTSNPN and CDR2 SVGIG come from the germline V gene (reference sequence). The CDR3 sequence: CAWRDRGYGYTF. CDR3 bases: TGTGCCTGGAGGGACAGGGGTTATGGCTACACCTTC.